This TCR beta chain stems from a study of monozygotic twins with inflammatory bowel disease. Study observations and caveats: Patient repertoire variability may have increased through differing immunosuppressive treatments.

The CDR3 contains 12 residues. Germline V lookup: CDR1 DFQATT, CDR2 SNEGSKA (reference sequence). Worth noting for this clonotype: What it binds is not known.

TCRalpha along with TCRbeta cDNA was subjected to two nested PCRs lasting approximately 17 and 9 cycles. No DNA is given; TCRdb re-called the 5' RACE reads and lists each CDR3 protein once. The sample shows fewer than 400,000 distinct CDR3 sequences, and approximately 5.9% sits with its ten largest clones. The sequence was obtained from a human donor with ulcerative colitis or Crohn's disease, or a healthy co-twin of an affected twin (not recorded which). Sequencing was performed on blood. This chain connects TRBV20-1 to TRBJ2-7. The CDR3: CSASGQGYEQYF.